This T cell receptor (beta chain) emerged from a study of blood T cells in healthy people across ages. Combining a sample-barcoded 5' primer with a J-beta primer mix, a second PCR ran for roughly 7 to 12 cycles. A 12-random-nucleotide template-switch adaptor tagged each cDNA molecule. CDR3-containing paired-end reads numbering at least 2.5 million came from each sample. TCRdb re-analysed the 5' RACE reads in MiXCR, keeping a single row per CDR3 protein. The sample consists of 700,000 to 800,000 distinct CDR3 sequences, roughly 41% of them appearing once. This CDR3 has 15 residues. CDR1 SNHLY and CDR2 FYNNEI come from the germline V gene. Trimming cost V 8 bases and J 7 bases, with 20 bases left between them. Study-level findings and limits: The CMV status of each donor remained undetermined, and this could have confounded shifts in expanded clonotypes. From one million sequenced T cells, diversity estimates were lower bounds.

About this clonotype: What it binds is unknown.

Sequencing was done on a sample of blood. The V call is TRBV2, the J call TRBJ1-4; D possibly corresponds to TRBD1 (5 bases). This receptor was obtained from a woman aged 55-70 years in good health. The DNA for the CDR3 is TGTGCCAGCGGCGAGGACACCCGGGGTGGTGAAAAACTGTTTTTT. Translated: CASGEDTRGGEKLFF.